A selection of T cell receptor beta chains follows, all from one sample in a study of T cell changes during pregnancy in multiple sclerosis. The assay was immunoSEQ multiplex PCR, and TCRdb's table has in-frame clones only and misses some. The table shows approximately 52,000 clones, with roughly 92% occurring only once. The specimen was CD4+ T cells from peripheral blood mononuclear cells, collected in the third trimester of pregnancy. These receptors all come from a female donor with multiple sclerosis, enrolled in a pregnancy study. Both conserved end residues are part of each CDR3. A D gene is named only where the DNA matches it firmly. Only part of the rows carry a size: once, few, many, or a class if the clone is expanded.

J gene: TRBJ2-2
V gene: TRBV5-1
D gene: TRBD2
clone size: .
CDR3 protein: CASTSREGLTGELFF
CDR3 DNA: TGCGCCAGCACCTCGAGGGAGGGGCTCACCGGGGAGCTGTTTTTT

J gene: TRBJ2-4
V gene: TRBV7-2
D gene: .
clone size: .
CDR3 protein: CASSGPLAKNIQYF
CDR3 DNA: TGTGCCAGCAGTGGCCCCCTAGCCAAAAACATTCAGTACTTC

J gene: TRBJ1-3
V gene: TRBV2
D gene: .
clone size: .
CDR3 protein: CASTFDRNGNTIYF
CDR3 DNA: TGTGCCAGCACTTTCGACAGAAACGGAAACACCATATATTTT

J gene: TRBJ1-1
V gene: TRBV6-6
D gene: TRBD1
clone size: .
CDR3 protein: CASSYSQGAGNTEAFF
CDR3 DNA: TGTGCCAGCAGTTACTCCCAGGGGGCAGGGAACACTGAAGCTTTCTTT

J gene: TRBJ1-4
V gene: TRBV7-9
D gene: .
clone size: .
CDR3 protein: CASSFRTADEKLFF
CDR3 DNA: TGTGCCAGCAGCTTCCGGACTGCCGATGAAAAACTGTTTTTT

J gene: TRBJ2-7
V gene: TRBV7-9
D gene: TRBD2
clone size: .
CDR3 protein: CASSLPSGLAGAYEQYF
CDR3 DNA: TGTGCCAGCAGCTTACCCTCGGGACTAGCGGGAGCCTACGAGCAGTACTTC

J gene: TRBJ2-2
V gene: TRBV5-1
D gene: .
clone size: .
CDR3 protein: CASSLSGVNTGELFF
CDR3 DNA: TGCGCCAGCAGCTTGTCGGGGGTCAACACCGGGGAGCTGTTTTTT

J gene: TRBJ2-1
V gene: TRBV5-1
D gene: TRBD1
clone size: .
CDR3 protein: CASSPDRGHGNEQFF
CDR3 DNA: TGCGCCAGCAGCCCGGACAGGGGGCATGGGAATGAGCAGTTCTTC

J gene: TRBJ2-1
V gene: TRBV6-5
D gene: .
clone size: once
CDR3 protein: CASSRPTDNEQFF
CDR3 DNA: TGTGCCAGCAGTCGACCGACAGACAATGAGCAGTTCTTC

J gene: TRBJ1-1
V gene: TRBV28
D gene: .
clone size: .
CDR3 protein: CASTYPGTEAFF
CDR3 DNA: TGTGCCAGCACCTACCCGGGTACTGAAGCTTTCTTT

J gene: TRBJ2-7
V gene: TRBV6-5
D gene: .
clone size: .
CDR3 protein: CASSFRQGGYEQYF
CDR3 DNA: TGTGCCAGCAGTTTCAGACAGGGAGGATACGAGCAGTACTTC

J gene: TRBJ1-5
V gene: TRBV2
D gene: .
clone size: .
CDR3 protein: CASRPGQLVQPQHF
CDR3 DNA: TGTGCCAGCAGACCCGGACAGTTAGTCCAGCCCCAGCATTTT

J gene: TRBJ1-1
V gene: TRBV27
D gene: TRBD1
clone size: .
CDR3 protein: CATRDRGYTEAFF
CDR3 DNA: TGTGCCACCCGGGACAGGGGCTACACTGAAGCTTTCTTT

J gene: TRBJ1-2
V gene: TRBV19
D gene: TRBD1
clone size: .
CDR3 protein: CASTDRVNYGYTF
CDR3 DNA: TGTGCCAGTACTGACAGGGTCAACTATGGCTACACCTTC

J gene: TRBJ1-4
V gene: TRBV4-1
D gene: TRBD1
clone size: .
CDR3 protein: CASSQDGTGNEKLFF
CDR3 DNA: TGCGCCAGCAGCCAAGACGGGACAGGGAATGAAAAACTGTTTTTT

J gene: TRBJ2-1
V gene: TRBV10-2
D gene: .
clone size: .
CDR3 protein: CASSEPGLSYNEQFF
CDR3 DNA: TGCGCCAGCAGCGAACCAGGGCTCTCCTACAATGAGCAGTTCTTC

J gene: TRBJ2-7
V gene: TRBV30
D gene: .
clone size: once
CDR3 protein: CAWTERGYEQYF
CDR3 DNA: TGTGCCTGGACAGAGCGAGGCTACGAGCAGTACTTC

J gene: TRBJ2-2
V gene: TRBV15
D gene: TRBD1
clone size: .
CDR3 protein: CATSADRGPTGELFF
CDR3 DNA: TGTGCCACCAGCGCGGACAGGGGCCCCACCGGGGAGCTGTTTTTT

J gene: TRBJ1-5
V gene: TRBV19
D gene: TRBD1
clone size: .
CDR3 protein: CASSERKGADQPQHF
CDR3 DNA: TGTGCCAGTAGTGAGAGGAAGGGGGCGGATCAGCCCCAGCATTTT

J gene: TRBJ1-5
V gene: TRBV6-1
D gene: .
clone size: once
CDR3 protein: CASSIKLGPQPQHF
CDR3 DNA: TGTGCCAGCAGTATTAAACTAGGACCTCAGCCCCAGCATTTT

J gene: TRBJ2-7
V gene: TRBV11-2
D gene: TRBD2
clone size: .
CDR3 protein: CASSVDPGLAYEQYF
CDR3 DNA: TGTGCCAGCAGCGTCGATCCGGGACTAGCCTACGAGCAGTACTTC

J gene: TRBJ1-4
V gene: TRBV6-1
D gene: TRBD1
clone size: .
CDR3 protein: CASSEARTGGEKLFF
CDR3 DNA: TGTGCCAGCAGTGAAGCGAGGACAGGGGGGGAAAAACTGTTTTTT

J gene: TRBJ2-1
V gene: TRBV5-1
D gene: TRBD2
clone size: .
CDR3 protein: CASQLAGYEQFF
CDR3 DNA: TGCGCCAGTCAACTAGCGGGGTATGAGCAGTTCTTC

J gene: TRBJ2-7
V gene: TRBV28
D gene: .
clone size: .
CDR3 protein: CASSLAGGAYEQYF
CDR3 DNA: TGTGCCAGCAGTTTAGCAGGCGGGGCGTACGAGCAGTACTTC